Shown below are 8 T cell receptor beta chains from a single sample sequenced in a study of T cell repertoires in ileal Crohn's disease. Clones were sequenced by immunoSEQ multiplex PCR, and TCRdb holds only the in-frame ones, with some missing. There are roughly 2,400 clones in the sample; around 92% occur only once, and about 3% lies in the top ten. Input material: ileal tissue. These receptors all come from an adult with Crohn's disease.

The chain has TRBV7-9 and TRBJ2-7; 7 bases agree with TRBD1. Germline loops: CDR1 SEHNR, CDR2 FQNEAQ (reference sequence). The CDR3 is made up of 13 amino acids. V was clipped by 5 bases and J by 6 bases; unmatched bases: 7. The CDR3 DNA reads as TGTGCCAGCAGCCGAGGCACAGGGGCCGAGCAGTACTTC. As protein: CASSRGTGAEQYF.

The rearrangement links TRBV27 to TRBJ2-3, with a weak D call TRBD2 (5 bases). The V gene lost 2 bases and the J gene lost 6 bases, with 12 bases spanning the gap. Per germline, CDR1 MNHEY and CDR2 SMNVEV (reference sequence). There are 14 residues in the CDR3. CDR3 DNA: TGTGCCAGCAGTTTAAGGGAGCTCATGGATACGCAGTATTTT. Translating it yields CASSLRELMDTQYF.

This clone has a single count. V gene TRBV9 combines with J gene TRBJ2-5; D not certain. V lost 0 bases to trimming and J lost 5 bases, with 11 bases between them. The CDR3 covers 14 residues. Germline V gene sequence: CDR1 SGDLS, CDR2 YYNGEE. In DNA form, the CDR3 reads TGTGCCAGCAGCGTAGCCCCTACCGGGGAGACCCAGTACTTC. Translated: CASSVAPTGETQYF.

The rearrangement links TRBV7-2 to TRBJ2-1; a possible D gene is TRBD2 (6 bases). Germline CDR1 is SGHTA and CDR2 is FQGNSA. The CDR3 extends over 13 amino acids. V lost 3 bases and J lost 6, with 9 bases in between. CDR3 residues: CASSFFSGNEQFF. Written as DNA, the CDR3 is TGTGCCAGCAGCTTTTTTAGCGGCAATGAGCAGTTCTTC.

This clone has just one count. The V and J genes are TRBV6-5 and TRBJ2-7; 10 positions agree with TRBD2. Per the germline V gene, CDR1 is MNHEY and CDR2 is SVGAGI. This CDR3 comprises 14 residues. V lost 3 bases, J lost 3 bases, and 2 bases stayed unmatched. The CDR3 loop reads CASSYLAGDYEQYF. The CDR3, as DNA: TGTGCCAGCAGTTATCTAGCGGGGGACTACGAGCAGTACTTC.

The chain is built from TRBV19 and TRBJ1-2; the match to TRBD1 covers 12 bases. V lost 6 bases to trimming and J lost 6 bases; unmatched junction nucleotides: 5. Germline CDR1 and CDR2: LNHDA and SQIVND (reference sequence). This CDR3 has 14 residues. The CDR3 loop reads CASRTGTGGDGYTF. CDR3 coding DNA: TGTGCCAGTAGGACCGGGACAGGGGGCGATGGCTACACCTTC.

The chain is built from TRBV7-3 and TRBJ2-2; 7 bases are a match to TRBD2. Germline CDR1 reads SGHTA; CDR2 reads FQGTGA. The trim removed 5 bases at V and 2 bases at J, leaving 5 bases unmatched. This CDR3 has 15 residues. CDR3 protein: CASSTGTTNTGELFF. The CDR3 bases are TGTGCCAGCAGCACCGGGACTACAAACACCGGGGAGCTGTTTTTT. Based on the CDR3 plus reference TRBV7-3 and TRBJ2-2, the full variable domain is GAGVSQTPSNKVTEKGKYVELRCDPISGHTALYWYRQSLGQGPEFLIYFQGTGAADDSGLPNDRFFAVRPEGSVSTLKIQRTERGDSAVYLCASSTGTTNTGELFFGEGSRLTVL.

The chain couples TRBV5-1 to TRBJ2-2, with 8 bases fitting TRBD2. Trimming took 1 base from V and 4 from J; bases not matched to a gene: 6. CDR1 is SGHRS and CDR2 is YFSETQ in the germline V gene. The CDR3 contains 16 residues. CDR3: CASSLRPSGSTGELFF. The CDR3 coding sequence is TGCGCCAGCAGCTTGCGGCCTAGCGGGTCCACCGGGGAGCTGTTTTTT.